This T cell receptor beta chain was identified in a study of blood T cells in healthy people across ages. This CDR3 contains 15 residues. Germline V gene lookup returns CDR1 SEHNR and CDR2 FQNEAQ (reference sequence). The V segment lost 0 bases and the J segment 5 bases; nucleotides outside the gene matches: 3. Through a sample-barcoded 5' primer and a J-beta primer mix, a second PCR was run for about 7 to 12 cycles. TCRdb itself ran the 5' RACE reads through MiXCR, one entry per CDR3 protein. In the table there are over a million distinct CDR3 sequences, under 55% of which are singletons. The clonotype was recovered from a woman aged 55-69 years in good health. Sequenced: blood. This chain links TRBV7-9 with TRBJ2-7; TRBD2 matches 11 bases. CDR3 coding DNA: TGTGCCAGCAGCTTAGCGACTAGCGGGATAAACGAGCAGTACTTC. This sequence encodes CASSLATSGINEQYF.